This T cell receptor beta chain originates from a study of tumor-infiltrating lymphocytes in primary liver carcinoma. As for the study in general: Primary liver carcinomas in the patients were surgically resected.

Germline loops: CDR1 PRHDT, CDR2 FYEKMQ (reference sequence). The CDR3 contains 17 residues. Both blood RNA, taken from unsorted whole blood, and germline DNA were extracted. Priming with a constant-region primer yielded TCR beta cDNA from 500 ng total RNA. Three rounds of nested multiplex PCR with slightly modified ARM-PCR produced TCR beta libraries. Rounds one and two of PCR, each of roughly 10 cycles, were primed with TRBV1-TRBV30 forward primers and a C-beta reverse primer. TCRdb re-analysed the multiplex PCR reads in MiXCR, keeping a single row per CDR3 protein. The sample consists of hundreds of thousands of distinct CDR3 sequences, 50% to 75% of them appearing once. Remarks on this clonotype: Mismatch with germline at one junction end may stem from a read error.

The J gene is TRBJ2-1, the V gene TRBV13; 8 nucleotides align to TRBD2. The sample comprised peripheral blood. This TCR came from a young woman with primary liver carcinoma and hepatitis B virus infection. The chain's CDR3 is CASSFQTGGPPYNEQLF. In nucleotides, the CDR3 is TGTGCCAGCAGCTTCCAAACGGGAGGGCCCCCCTACAATGAGCAGTTATTC. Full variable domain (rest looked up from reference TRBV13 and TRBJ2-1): AAGVIQSPRHLIKEKRETATLKCYPIPRHDTVYWYQQGPGQDPQFLISFYEKMQSDKGSIPDRFSAQQFSDYHSELNMSSLELGDSALYFCASSFQTGGPPYNEQLFGPGTRLTVL.